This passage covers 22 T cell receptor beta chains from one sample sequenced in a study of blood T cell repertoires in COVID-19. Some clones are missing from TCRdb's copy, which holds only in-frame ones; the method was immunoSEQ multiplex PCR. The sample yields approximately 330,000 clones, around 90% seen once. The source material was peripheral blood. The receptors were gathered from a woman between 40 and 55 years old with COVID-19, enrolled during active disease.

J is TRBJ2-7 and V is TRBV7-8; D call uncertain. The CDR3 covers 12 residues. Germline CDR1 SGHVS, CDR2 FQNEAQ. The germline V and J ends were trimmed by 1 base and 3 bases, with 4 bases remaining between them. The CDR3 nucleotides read TGTGCCAGCAGCTTAGTTAGCTACGAGCAGTACTTC. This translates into CASSLVSYEQYF.

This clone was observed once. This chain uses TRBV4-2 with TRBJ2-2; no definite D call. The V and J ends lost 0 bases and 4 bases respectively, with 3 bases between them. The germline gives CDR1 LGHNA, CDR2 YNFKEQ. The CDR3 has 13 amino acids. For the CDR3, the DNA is TGTGCCAGCAGCCAAGAGGCCACCGGGGAGCTGTTTTTT. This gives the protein CASSQEATGELFF.

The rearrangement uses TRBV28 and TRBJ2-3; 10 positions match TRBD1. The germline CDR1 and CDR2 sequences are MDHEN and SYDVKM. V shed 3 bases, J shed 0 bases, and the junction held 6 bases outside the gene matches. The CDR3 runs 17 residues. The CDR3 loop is CASSFRRTGGSTDTQYF. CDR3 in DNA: TGTGCCAGCAGTTTCCGCCGGACAGGGGGGAGCACAGATACGCAGTATTTT.

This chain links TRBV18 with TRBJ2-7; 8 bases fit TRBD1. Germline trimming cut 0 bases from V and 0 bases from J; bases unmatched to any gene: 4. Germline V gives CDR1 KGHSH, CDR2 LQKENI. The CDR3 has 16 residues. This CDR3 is CASSPPDRAFSYEQYF. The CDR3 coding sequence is TGTGCCAGCTCACCACCGGACAGGGCCTTCTCCTACGAGCAGTACTTC. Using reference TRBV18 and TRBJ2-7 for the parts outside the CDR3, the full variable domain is NAGVMQNPRHLVRRRGQEARLRCSPMKGHSHVYWYRQLPEEGLKFMVYLQKENIIDESGMPKERFSAEFPKEGPSILRIQQVVRGDSAAYFCASSPPDRAFSYEQYFGPGTRLTVT.

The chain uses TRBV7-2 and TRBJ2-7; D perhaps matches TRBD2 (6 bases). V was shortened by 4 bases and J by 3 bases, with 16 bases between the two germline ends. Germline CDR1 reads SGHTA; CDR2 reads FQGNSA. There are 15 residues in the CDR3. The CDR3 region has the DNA TGTGCCAGCAGCTATATCGGGGGATTGGGCTACGAGCAGTACTTC. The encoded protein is CASSYIGGLGYEQYF.

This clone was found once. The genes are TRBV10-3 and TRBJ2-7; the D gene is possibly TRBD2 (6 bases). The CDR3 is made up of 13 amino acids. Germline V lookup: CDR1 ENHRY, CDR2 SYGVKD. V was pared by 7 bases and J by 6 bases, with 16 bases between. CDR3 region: CAITHQEGREQYF. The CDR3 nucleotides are TGTGCCATCACCCACCAGGAGGGACGCGAGCAGTACTTC.

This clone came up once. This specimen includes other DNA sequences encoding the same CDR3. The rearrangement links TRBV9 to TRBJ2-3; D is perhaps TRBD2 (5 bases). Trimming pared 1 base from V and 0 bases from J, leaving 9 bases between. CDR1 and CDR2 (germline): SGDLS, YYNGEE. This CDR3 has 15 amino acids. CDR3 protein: CASSVLTGSTDTQYF. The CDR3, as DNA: TGTGCCAGCAGCGTATTAACGGGGAGCACAGATACGCAGTATTTT.

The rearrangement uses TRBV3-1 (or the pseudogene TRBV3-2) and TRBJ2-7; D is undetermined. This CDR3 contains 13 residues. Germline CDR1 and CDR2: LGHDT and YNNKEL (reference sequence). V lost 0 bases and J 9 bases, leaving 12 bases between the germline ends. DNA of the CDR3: TGTGCCAGCAGCCAAGATTCCCTGTCCGGGCAGTACTTC. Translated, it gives CASSQDSLSGQYF.

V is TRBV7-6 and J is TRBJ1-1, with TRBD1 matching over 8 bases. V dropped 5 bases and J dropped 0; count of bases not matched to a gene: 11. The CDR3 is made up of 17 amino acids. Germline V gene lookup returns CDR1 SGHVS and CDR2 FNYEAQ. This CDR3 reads CASSPSGGSVMNTEAFF. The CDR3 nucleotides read TGTGCCAGCAGCCCGTCAGGGGGCAGCGTCATGAACACTGAAGCTTTCTTT.

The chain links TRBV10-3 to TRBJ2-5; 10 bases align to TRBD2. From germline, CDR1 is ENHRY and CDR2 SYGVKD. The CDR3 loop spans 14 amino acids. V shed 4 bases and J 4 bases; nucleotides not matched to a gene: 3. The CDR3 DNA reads TGTGCCATCAGTGGGCTAGCGGGAGTAGAGACCCAGTACTTC. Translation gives CAISGLAGVETQYF.

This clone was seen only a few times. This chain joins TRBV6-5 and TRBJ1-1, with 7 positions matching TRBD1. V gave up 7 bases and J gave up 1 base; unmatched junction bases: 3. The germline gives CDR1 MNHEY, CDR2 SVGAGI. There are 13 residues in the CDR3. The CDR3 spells CASTGGPNTEAFF. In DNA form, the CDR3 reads TGTGCCAGCACAGGGGGACCGAACACTGAAGCTTTCTTT.

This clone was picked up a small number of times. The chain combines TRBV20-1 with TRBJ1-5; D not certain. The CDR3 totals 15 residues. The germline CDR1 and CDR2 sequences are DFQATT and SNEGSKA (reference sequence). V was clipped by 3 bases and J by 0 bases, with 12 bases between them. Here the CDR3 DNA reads TGCAGTGCTAGTTCGGGGAAGAATAGCAATCAGCCCCAGCATTTT. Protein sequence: CSASSGKNSNQPQHF.

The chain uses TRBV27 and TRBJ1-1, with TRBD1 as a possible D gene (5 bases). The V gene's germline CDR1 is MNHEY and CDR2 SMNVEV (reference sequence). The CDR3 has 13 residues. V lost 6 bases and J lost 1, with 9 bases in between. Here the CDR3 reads CASRATGNTEAFF. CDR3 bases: TGTGCCAGCAGAGCTACAGGGAACACTGAAGCTTTCTTT.

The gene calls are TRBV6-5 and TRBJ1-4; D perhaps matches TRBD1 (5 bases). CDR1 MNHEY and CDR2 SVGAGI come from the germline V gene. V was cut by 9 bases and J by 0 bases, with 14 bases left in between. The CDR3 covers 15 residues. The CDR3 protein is CASTRVMATNEKLFF. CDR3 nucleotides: TGTGCCAGTACCAGGGTGATGGCAACTAATGAAAAACTGTTTTTT.

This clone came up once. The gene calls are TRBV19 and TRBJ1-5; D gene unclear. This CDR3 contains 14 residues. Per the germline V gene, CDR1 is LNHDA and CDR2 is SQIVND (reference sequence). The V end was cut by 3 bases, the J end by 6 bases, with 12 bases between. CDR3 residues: CASSISQRSQPQHF. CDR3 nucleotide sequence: TGTGCCAGTAGTATTTCCCAGAGGAGTCAGCCCCAGCATTTT.

The CDR3 nucleotides read TGTGCCAGCAGTCCCACTCCGGGACAGAAGTCAGCCCAGCATTTT. This translates into CASSPTPGQKSAQHF. V gene TRBV6-5 combines with J gene TRBJ1-5; 7 bases match TRBD1. V lost 5 bases, J lost 11 bases, and 15 bases stayed unmatched. There are 15 residues in the CDR3. From germline, CDR1 is MNHEY and CDR2 SVGAGI.

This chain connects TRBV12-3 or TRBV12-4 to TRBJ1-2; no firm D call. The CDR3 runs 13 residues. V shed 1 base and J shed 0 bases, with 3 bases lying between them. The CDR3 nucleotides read TGTGCCAGCAGTTTAGGGCCTAACTATGGCTACACCTTC. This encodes CASSLGPNYGYTF.

CDR3 DNA: TGTGCCAGCAGGGCCGGGCGGGGGCATAATTCACCCCTCCACTTT. Its protein product is CASRAGRGHNSPLHF. This chain uses TRBV6-5 with TRBJ1-6; a weak D match, TRBD1 (6 bases). CDR3 length: 15 residues. Germline CDR1 is MNHEY and CDR2 is SVGAGI. V lost 6 bases and J lost 5, with 14 bases in between.

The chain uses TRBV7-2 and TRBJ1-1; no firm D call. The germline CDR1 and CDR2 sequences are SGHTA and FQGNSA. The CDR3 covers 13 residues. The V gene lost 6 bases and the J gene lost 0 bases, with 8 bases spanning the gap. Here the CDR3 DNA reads TGTGCCAGCAGTTCGTTCTTGAACACTGAAGCTTTCTTT. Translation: CASSSFLNTEAFF.

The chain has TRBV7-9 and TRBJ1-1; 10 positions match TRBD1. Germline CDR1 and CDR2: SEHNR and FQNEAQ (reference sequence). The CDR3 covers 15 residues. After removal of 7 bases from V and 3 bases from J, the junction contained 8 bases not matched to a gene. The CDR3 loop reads CASNDRGRRDTEAFF. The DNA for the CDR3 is TGTGCCAGCAACGACAGGGGGCGGCGAGACACTGAAGCTTTCTTT.

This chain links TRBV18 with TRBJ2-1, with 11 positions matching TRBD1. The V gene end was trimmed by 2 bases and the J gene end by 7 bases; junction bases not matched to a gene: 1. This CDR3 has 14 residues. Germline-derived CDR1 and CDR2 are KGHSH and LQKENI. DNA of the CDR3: TGTGCCAGCTCACCAGGACAGGGGGCTAATGAGCAGTTCTTC. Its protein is CASSPGQGANEQFF.

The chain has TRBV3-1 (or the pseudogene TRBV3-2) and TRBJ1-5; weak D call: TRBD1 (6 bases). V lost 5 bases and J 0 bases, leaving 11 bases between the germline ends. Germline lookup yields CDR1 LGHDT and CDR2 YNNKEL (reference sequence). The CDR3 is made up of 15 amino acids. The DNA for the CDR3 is TGTGCCAGCAGCGAGGACAGTGATAGCAATCAGCCCCAGCATTTT. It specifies CASSEDSDSNQPQHF.